This T cell receptor beta chain was identified in a study of cytomegalovirus exposure and HLA in healthy donors. Study-wide results and limits: Reports showed the classifier diagnosing cytomegalovirus status with high specificity and sensitivity.

As regards this clone: The antigen remains unidentified.

CDR1 is MNHNS, CDR2 SASEGT, per germline. Trimming removed 1 base from V and 3 bases from J; junction bases left unmatched: 3. CDR3 length: 17 residues. Primers included in the PCR were 60 Vbeta and 13 Jbeta primers. Sequenced by immunoSEQ multiplex PCR; TCRdb stores in-frame clones only, minus some. Here the sample spans around 50,000 clones, 75% to 85% being singletons. The receptor was derived from a man under 40 in good health and CMV-seronegative. The chain links TRBV6-1 to TRBJ2-3; 14 bases are a match to TRBD2. What was sequenced was PBMCs. The CDR3 nucleotides are TGTGCCAGCAGTGAAGGGACTAGCGGGGGGAGAACAGATACGCAGTATTTT. Protein sequence: CASSEGTSGGRTDTQYF.